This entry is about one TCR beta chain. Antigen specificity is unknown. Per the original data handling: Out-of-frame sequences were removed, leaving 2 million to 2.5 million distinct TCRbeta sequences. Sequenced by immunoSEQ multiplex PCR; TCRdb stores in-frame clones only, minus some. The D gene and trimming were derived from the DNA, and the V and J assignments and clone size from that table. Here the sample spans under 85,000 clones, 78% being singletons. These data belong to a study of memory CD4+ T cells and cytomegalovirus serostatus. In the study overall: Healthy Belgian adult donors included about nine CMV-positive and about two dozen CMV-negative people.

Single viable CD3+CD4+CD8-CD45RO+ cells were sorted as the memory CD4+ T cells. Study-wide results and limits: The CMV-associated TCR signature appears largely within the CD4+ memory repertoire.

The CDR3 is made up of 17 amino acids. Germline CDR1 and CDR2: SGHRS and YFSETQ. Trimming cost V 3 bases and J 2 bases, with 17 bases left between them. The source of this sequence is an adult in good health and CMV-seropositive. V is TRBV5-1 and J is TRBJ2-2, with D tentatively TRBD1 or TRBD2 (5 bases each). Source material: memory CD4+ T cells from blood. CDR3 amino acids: CASSWPRASINTGELFF. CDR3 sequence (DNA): TGCGCCAGCAGCTGGCCCAGGGCTAGCATCAACACCGGGGAGCTGTTTTTT. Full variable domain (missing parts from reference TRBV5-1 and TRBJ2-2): KAGVTQTPRYLIKTRGQQVTLSCSPISGHRSVSWYQQTPGQGLQFLFEYFSETQRNKGNFPGRFSGRQFSNSRSEMNVSTLELGDSALYLCASSWPRASINTGELFFGEGSRLTVL.